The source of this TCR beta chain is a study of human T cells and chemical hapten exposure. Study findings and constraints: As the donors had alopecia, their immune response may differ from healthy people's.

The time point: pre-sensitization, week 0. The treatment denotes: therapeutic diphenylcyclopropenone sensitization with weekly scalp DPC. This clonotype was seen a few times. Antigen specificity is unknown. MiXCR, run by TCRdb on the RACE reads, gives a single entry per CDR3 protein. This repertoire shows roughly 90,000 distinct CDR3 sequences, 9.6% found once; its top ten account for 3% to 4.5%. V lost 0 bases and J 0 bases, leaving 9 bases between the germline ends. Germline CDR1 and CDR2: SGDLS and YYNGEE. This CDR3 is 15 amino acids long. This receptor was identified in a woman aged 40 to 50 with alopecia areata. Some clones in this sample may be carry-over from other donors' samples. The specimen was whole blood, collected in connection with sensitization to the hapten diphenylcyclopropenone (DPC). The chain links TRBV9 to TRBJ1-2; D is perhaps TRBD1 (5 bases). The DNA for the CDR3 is TGTGCCAGCAGCGTAGCGGACACTGCTAACTATGGCTACACCTTC. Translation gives CASSVADTANYGYTF.